These T cell receptor beta chains were read from a single sample in a study of shared clonotypes between healthy human individuals. Libraries were prepared by immunoSEQ multiplex PCR; TCRdb keeps only in-frame clonotypes and omits some of them. Of some 2,000,000 clones in the sample, around 95% were seen once. The sample was naive CD4+ T cells sorted from blood. These receptors were collected from a man aged 18 to 30 in good health. The CDR3 runs from the conserved cysteine through the conserved F or W. The order of the fields is V gene, clone size, J gene, D gene, CDR3 protein, CDR3 DNA. A D gene is named only where the DNA matches it firmly. Size values are once, few and many counts, or a class for expanded clones, and some rows have none.

V gene: TRBV7-9
clone size: .
J gene: TRBJ2-7
D gene: .
CDR3 protein: CASSLEGTHEQYF
CDR3 DNA: TGTGCCAGCAGCTTAGAGGGTACGCACGAGCAGTACTTC

V gene: TRBV30
clone size: .
J gene: TRBJ1-6
D gene: .
CDR3 protein: CAWSVSGGNSPLHF
CDR3 DNA: TGTGCCTGGAGTGTTTCCGGAGGTAATTCACCCCTCCACTTT

V gene: TRBV10-3
clone size: once
J gene: TRBJ2-4
D gene: TRBD1
CDR3 protein: CAISETGQVIAKNIQYF
CDR3 DNA: TGTGCCATCAGCGAGACAGGGCAAGTCATAGCCAAAAACATTCAGTACTTC

V gene: TRBV30
clone size: .
J gene: TRBJ2-7
D gene: .
CDR3 protein: CAWKRSYEQYF
CDR3 DNA: TGTGCCTGGAAGAGGTCCTACGAGCAGTACTTC

V gene: TRBV11-2
clone size: .
J gene: TRBJ2-5
D gene: TRBD1
CDR3 protein: CASSPRQGARETQYF
CDR3 DNA: TGTGCCAGCAGCCCTCGACAGGGGGCGAGGGAGACCCAGTACTTC

V gene: TRBV4-3
clone size: .
J gene: TRBJ1-6
D gene: .
CDR3 protein: CASSRYNSPLHF
CDR3 DNA: TGCGCCAGCAGCCGCTATAATTCACCCCTCCACTTT

V gene: TRBV9
clone size: .
J gene: TRBJ2-3
D gene: .
CDR3 protein: CASSVGRGAVTDTQYF
CDR3 DNA: TGTGCCAGCAGCGTAGGGAGGGGGGCGGTCACAGATACGCAGTATTTT

V gene: TRBV2
clone size: .
J gene: TRBJ2-7
D gene: .
CDR3 protein: CASSELDPLVHEQYF
CDR3 DNA: TGTGCCAGCAGTGAATTGGACCCTCTTGTCCACGAGCAGTACTTC

V gene: TRBV5-4
clone size: .
J gene: TRBJ2-1
D gene: .
CDR3 protein: CASSRQSSLNEQFF
CDR3 DNA: TGTGCCAGCAGCCGACAGTCTAGTCTCAATGAGCAGTTCTTC

V gene: TRBV7-6
clone size: .
J gene: TRBJ1-1
D gene: .
CDR3 protein: CASSKIQFLPEAFF
CDR3 DNA: TGTGCCAGCAGCAAGATACAGTTTCTACCCGAAGCTTTCTTT

V gene: TRBV6-6
clone size: .
J gene: TRBJ1-4
D gene: .
CDR3 protein: CASKADGIATNEKLFF
CDR3 DNA: TGTGCCAGCAAGGCGGACGGGATTGCAACTAATGAAAAACTGTTTTTT

V gene: TRBV4-1
clone size: .
J gene: TRBJ1-3
D gene: .
CDR3 protein: CASSQGGQVSGNTIYF
CDR3 DNA: TGCGCCAGCAGCCAAGGGGGTCAAGTCTCTGGAAACACCATATATTTT

V gene: TRBV10-3
clone size: .
J gene: TRBJ2-7
D gene: .
CDR3 protein: CATGQPNSYEQYF
CDR3 DNA: TGTGCCACTGGACAGCCTAACTCCTACGAGCAGTACTTC

V gene: TRBV6-5
clone size: .
J gene: TRBJ1-1
D gene: .
CDR3 protein: CASSGGGYTEAFF
CDR3 DNA: TGTGCCAGCAGTGGGGGGGGCTACACTGAAGCTTTCTTT

V gene: TRBV27
clone size: .
J gene: TRBJ2-3
D gene: .
CDR3 protein: CASSRALAPDTQYF
CDR3 DNA: TGTGCCAGCAGCAGGGCCCTGGCTCCGGATACGCAGTATTTT

V gene: TRBV6-1
clone size: .
J gene: TRBJ1-5
D gene: .
CDR3 protein: CASSDSGRFGIYEPQHF
CDR3 DNA: TGTGCCAGCAGTGATAGTGGTAGGTTCGGGATTTATGAGCCCCAGCATTTT

V gene: TRBV5-4
clone size: .
J gene: TRBJ1-5
D gene: .
CDR3 protein: CASSLWGSQPQHF
CDR3 DNA: TGTGCCAGCAGCTTGTGGGGGAGTCAGCCCCAGCATTTT

V gene: TRBV18
clone size: .
J gene: TRBJ2-7
D gene: TRBD2
CDR3 protein: CASSRGTSGRAGPYEQYF
CDR3 DNA: TGTGCCAGCTCGCGGGGGACTAGCGGGAGGGCCGGGCCCTACGAGCAGTACTTC

V gene: TRBV13
clone size: once
J gene: TRBJ2-2
D gene: TRBD1
CDR3 protein: CASSSDRGQLLFF
CDR3 DNA: TGTGCCAGCAGCTCAGACAGGGGGCAACTGCTGTTTTTT

V gene: TRBV7-2
clone size: .
J gene: TRBJ2-7
D gene: TRBD2
CDR3 protein: CASSNGAGGPAYEQYF
CDR3 DNA: TGTGCCAGCAGCAACGGAGCGGGAGGGCCCGCCTACGAGCAGTACTTC

V gene: TRBV15
clone size: .
J gene: TRBJ1-5
D gene: .
CDR3 protein: CATSRDRADISLHF
CDR3 DNA: TGTGCCACCAGCAGAGATAGGGCGGACATTTCCCTGCATTTT

V gene: TRBV6-5
clone size: .
J gene: TRBJ2-3
D gene: TRBD2
CDR3 protein: CASSKGTSADTQYF
CDR3 DNA: TGTGCCAGCAGTAAAGGGACTAGCGCAGATACGCAGTATTTT

V gene: TRBV29-1
clone size: .
J gene: TRBJ2-3
D gene: TRBD2
CDR3 protein: CSVVLAGGRTDTQYF
CDR3 DNA: TGCAGCGTTGTTCTAGCGGGAGGGAGGACAGATACGCAGTATTTT

V gene: TRBV7-9
clone size: few
J gene: TRBJ1-6
D gene: .
CDR3 protein: CASTFGEALNSPLHF
CDR3 DNA: TGTGCCAGCACCTTCGGGGAGGCCCTTAATTCACCCCTCCACTTT

V gene: TRBV2
clone size: .
J gene: TRBJ2-7
D gene: TRBD1
CDR3 protein: CASSVRDRGTEQYF
CDR3 DNA: TGTGCCAGCAGTGTCCGAGACAGGGGGACCGAGCAGTACTTC

V gene: TRBV25-1
clone size: .
J gene: TRBJ1-1
D gene: .
CDR3 protein: CASRTTGLENTEAFF
CDR3 DNA: TGTGCCAGCAGGACTACAGGGTTGGAGAACACTGAAGCTTTCTTT

V gene: TRBV5-4
clone size: .
J gene: TRBJ2-5
D gene: TRBD2
CDR3 protein: CASSPTSGGFQETQYF
CDR3 DNA: TGTGCCAGCAGCCCCACTAGCGGGGGGTTCCAAGAGACCCAGTACTTC

V gene: TRBV4-3
clone size: .
J gene: TRBJ2-3
D gene: .
CDR3 protein: CASSQGGGPSTDTQYF
CDR3 DNA: TGCGCCAGCAGCCAGGGGGGCGGGCCCAGCACAGATACGCAGTATTTT

V gene: TRBV30
clone size: .
J gene: TRBJ1-1
D gene: .
CDR3 protein: CAWTRDMNTEAFF
CDR3 DNA: TGTGCCTGGACAAGGGATATGAACACTGAAGCTTTCTTT

V gene: TRBV2
clone size: .
J gene: TRBJ2-1
D gene: TRBD1
CDR3 protein: CASSPGQGFYEQFF
CDR3 DNA: TGTGCCAGCAGTCCGGGACAGGGGTTTTATGAGCAGTTCTTC

V gene: TRBV5-1
clone size: .
J gene: TRBJ2-5
D gene: TRBD2
CDR3 protein: CASSLASSSGTLETQYF
CDR3 DNA: TGCGCCAGCAGCTTGGCTTCATCTAGCGGGACTTTGGAGACCCAGTACTTC

V gene: TRBV28
clone size: .
J gene: TRBJ1-5
D gene: TRBD1
CDR3 protein: CASSQTGGGQPQHF
CDR3 DNA: TGTGCCAGCAGTCAGACAGGGGGAGGGCAGCCCCAGCATTTT

V gene: TRBV5-4
clone size: .
J gene: TRBJ1-2
D gene: .
CDR3 protein: CASSLGQGVGYTF
CDR3 DNA: TGTGCCAGCAGCTTGGGGCAGGGTGTGGGCTACACCTTC

V gene: TRBV19
clone size: .
J gene: TRBJ1-3
D gene: .
CDR3 protein: CASSIGTSGNTIYF
CDR3 DNA: TGTGCCAGTAGTATCGGCACCTCTGGAAACACCATATATTTT

V gene: TRBV5-4
clone size: .
J gene: TRBJ2-2
D gene: .
CDR3 protein: CASSLELSGELFF
CDR3 DNA: TGTGCCAGCAGCTTGGAACTCTCCGGGGAGCTGTTTTTT

V gene: TRBV5-4
clone size: .
J gene: TRBJ2-2
D gene: TRBD2
CDR3 protein: CASSLRGRATGELFF
CDR3 DNA: TGTGCCAGCAGCTTGCGCGGGAGGGCCACCGGGGAGCTGTTTTTT

V gene: TRBV11-1
clone size: once
J gene: TRBJ2-1
D gene: .
CDR3 protein: CASSSRRGPSPDEQFF
CDR3 DNA: TGTGCCAGCAGCTCCCGACGTGGACCTAGCCCCGATGAGCAGTTCTTC

V gene: TRBV6-5
clone size: .
J gene: TRBJ2-7
D gene: TRBD2
CDR3 protein: CASSGLAGEQYF
CDR3 DNA: TGTGCCAGCAGCGGCTTAGCGGGCGAGCAGTACTTC

V gene: TRBV5-1
clone size: .
J gene: TRBJ1-1
D gene: TRBD1
CDR3 protein: CASSEDRGRMNTEAFF
CDR3 DNA: TGCGCCAGCAGCGAAGACAGGGGGCGGATGAACACTGAAGCTTTCTTT

V gene: TRBV2
clone size: .
J gene: TRBJ1-4
D gene: .
CDR3 protein: CASRVQATNEKLFF
CDR3 DNA: TGTGCCAGCAGGGTTCAGGCAACTAATGAAAAACTGTTTTTT

V gene: TRBV29-1
clone size: .
J gene: TRBJ2-7
D gene: TRBD1
CDR3 protein: CSAKRTGTIYEQYF
CDR3 DNA: TGCAGCGCCAAGAGGACAGGGACGATCTACGAGCAGTACTTC

V gene: TRBV4-2
clone size: .
J gene: TRBJ1-2
D gene: .
CDR3 protein: CASSLSGTENYGYTF
CDR3 DNA: TGTGCCAGCAGCCTCTCCGGGACGGAGAACTATGGCTACACCTTC

V gene: TRBV5-1
clone size: .
J gene: TRBJ1-2
D gene: TRBD1
CDR3 protein: CASTRDPGQSYGYTF
CDR3 DNA: TGCGCCAGCACAAGGGATCCGGGACAGTCCTATGGCTACACCTTC

V gene: TRBV28
clone size: .
J gene: TRBJ2-7
D gene: TRBD2
CDR3 protein: CASSSGGTSSYEQYF
CDR3 DNA: TGTGCCAGCAGTTCGGGGGGGACGTCTTCCTACGAGCAGTACTTC

V gene: TRBV4-1
clone size: .
J gene: TRBJ1-2
D gene: .
CDR3 protein: CASMGTRGRNYGYTF
CDR3 DNA: TGCGCCAGCATGGGGACTCGGGGGCGGAACTATGGCTACACCTTC

V gene: TRBV30
clone size: .
J gene: TRBJ1-5
D gene: TRBD1
CDR3 protein: CAWSGTGFMKPQHF
CDR3 DNA: TGTGCCTGGAGCGGGACAGGGTTTATGAAGCCCCAGCATTTT